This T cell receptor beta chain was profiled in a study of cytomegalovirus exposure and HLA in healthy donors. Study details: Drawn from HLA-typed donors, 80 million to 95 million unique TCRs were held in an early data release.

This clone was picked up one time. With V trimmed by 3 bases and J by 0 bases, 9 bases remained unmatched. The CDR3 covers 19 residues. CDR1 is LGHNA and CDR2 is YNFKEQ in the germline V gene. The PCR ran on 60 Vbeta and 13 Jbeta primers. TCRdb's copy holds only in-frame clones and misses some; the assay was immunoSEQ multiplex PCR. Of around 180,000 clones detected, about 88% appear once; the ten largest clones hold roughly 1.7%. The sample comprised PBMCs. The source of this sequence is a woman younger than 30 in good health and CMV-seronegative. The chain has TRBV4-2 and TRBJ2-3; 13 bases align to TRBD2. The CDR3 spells CASSQVLLAGGPSTDTQYF. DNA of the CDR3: TGTGCCAGCAGCCAGGTTCTACTAGCGGGGGGGCCAAGCACAGATACGCAGTATTTT.